These 16 T cell receptor beta chains were all obtained from the same sample, sequenced in a study of identical twins. One entry per CDR3 protein, called by TCRdb with MiXCR from the 5' RACE reads. The table lists around 250,000 distinct CDR3 sequences, 6.5% of them singletons. These data also featured in a second study, about T cells expressing NK-cell markers.

The sequencing input was CD8+ T cells sorted from blood. The origin of the receptors is a woman aged 18-29 years in good health.

This clonotype has a handful of counts. The chain is built from TRBV6-1 and TRBJ1-4; TRBD1 matches at 7 bases. CDR3 length: 14 residues. Germline CDR1 is MNHNS and CDR2 is SASEGT. The junction had 8 bases not matched to a gene; V was cut back by 6 bases and J by 7 bases. The CDR3 DNA reads as TGTGCCAGCAGCTGGGACCCAGGGGGTGAAAAACTGTTTTTT. Its translation is CASSWDPGGEKLFF.

The table lists this clonotype with a few counts. V gene TRBV15 combines with J gene TRBJ2-3; 7 bases line up with TRBD1. Germline V gene lookup returns CDR1 LNHNV and CDR2 YYDKDF (reference sequence). J was trimmed by 0 bases and V by 3 bases; bases with no gene match: 6. The CDR3 consists of 16 residues. Here the CDR3 reads CATSSSRTGSTDTQYF. For the CDR3, the DNA is TGTGCCACCAGCAGCTCAAGGACAGGAAGCACAGATACGCAGTATTTT.

This clonotype was counted many times. This chain joins TRBV7-9 and TRBJ2-3, with TRBD2 identical over 7 bases. V dropped 11 bases and J dropped 0; count of bases not matched to a gene: 5. In germline, CDR1 is SEHNR, CDR2 FQNEAQ (reference sequence). CDR3 length equals 13 residues. CDR3 loop: CAGARGSTDTQYF. The CDR3 nucleotides read TGTGCCGGGGCGCGGGGGAGCACAGATACGCAGTATTTT. The full variable domain, rest sourced from reference TRBV7-9 and TRBJ2-3, is DTGVSQNPRHKITKRGQNVTFRCDPISEHNRLYWYRQTLGQGPEFLTYFQNEAQLEKSRLLSDRFSAERPKGSFSTLEIQRTEQGDSAMYLCAGARGSTDTQYFGPGTRLTVL.

A few counts support this clonotype. The rearrangement uses TRBV4-1 and TRBJ2-5; D is undetermined. The CDR3 is 14 residues long. The V end was cut by 1 base, the J end by 1 base, with 7 bases between. Germline CDR1 MGHRA, CDR2 YSYEKL. The CDR3 nucleotides are TGCGCCAGCAGCCAAGTAGTGCGCCAAGAGACCCAGTACTTC. It encodes CASSQVVRQETQYF.

Many counts were recorded for this clonotype. J is TRBJ2-2 and V is TRBV7-3; D call uncertain. The CDR3 covers 12 residues. Trimming cost V 1 base and J 6 bases, with 3 bases left between them. Germline CDR1 SGHTA, CDR2 FQGTGA. The CDR3 region has the DNA TGTGCCAGCAGCTTAAACGCCGGGGAGCTGTTTTTT. Amino acids: CASSLNAGELFF.

The sample holds a few counts of this clonotype. The J gene is TRBJ1-1, the V gene TRBV2; unclear D gene. The CDR3 is 11 residues long. V was cut by 10 bases and J by 1 base, with 7 bases left in between. Germline V CDR1 and CDR2: SNHLY, FYNNEI. The chain's CDR3 is CATLGNTEAFF. The CDR3 DNA reads as TGTGCCACCCTGGGGAACACTGAAGCTTTCTTT.

V usage is TRBV9 and J usage is TRBJ1-1; TRBD1 matches at 8 bases. The CDR3 is 15 residues long. Germline V gives CDR1 SGDLS, CDR2 YYNGEE. The J segment lost 2 bases and the V segment lost 3 bases, leaving 6 bases of the junction unmatched. CDR3 in amino acids: CASSAPDRDNTEAFF. Here the CDR3 DNA reads TGTGCCAGCAGCGCCCCGGACAGGGACAACACTGAAGCTTTCTTT.

The sample holds a few counts of this clonotype. The chain carries TRBV9 and TRBJ2-2; D may be TRBD2 (6 bases). V lost 3 bases, J lost 4 bases, and 10 bases lay in between. The CDR3 loop spans 14 amino acids. The germline CDR1 and CDR2 sequences are SGDLS and YYNGEE. CDR3 amino acids: CASSAGTLTGELFF. The CDR3 DNA is TGTGCCAGCAGCGCCGGGACTCTCACCGGGGAGCTGTTTTTT.

The rearrangement links TRBV12-3 or TRBV12-4 to TRBJ2-3; D remains ambiguous. The ends were cut back, 3 bases at V and 2 bases at J, with 12 bases in the middle. The CDR3 runs to 15 residues. CDR3 nucleotides: TGTGCCAGCAGTTTCCCTCGGGTGACCACAGATACGCAGTATTTT. This codes for CASSFPRVTTDTQYF.

Many counts were recorded for this clonotype. The chain employs TRBV6-5 and TRBJ1-4; 7 bases map to TRBD1. CDR1 and CDR2 (germline): MNHEY, SVGAGI. CDR3 length: 16 amino acids. Trimming took 0 bases from V and 5 from J; bases not matched to a gene: 6. CDR3: CASSYSAWDSNEKLFF. The DNA for the CDR3 is TGTGCCAGCAGTTACTCGGCTTGGGACAGCAATGAAAAACTGTTTTTT.

V gene TRBV30 combines with J gene TRBJ2-7; D is perhaps TRBD1 or TRBD2 (5 bases each). V lost 5 bases, J lost 6 bases, and 20 bases lay in between. Germline V gene lookup returns CDR1 GTSNPN and CDR2 SVGIG (reference sequence). The CDR3 is made up of 14 amino acids. In DNA form, the CDR3 reads TGTGCCTGGTCCGGGCGGGCAGGGCCTTCCGAGCAGTACTTC. Translation gives CAWSGRAGPSEQYF.

This clonotype was detected ten times or more. This chain joins TRBV12-3 or TRBV12-4 and TRBJ2-4; 8 bases agree with TRBD2. This CDR3 comprises 14 residues. V lost 7 bases, J lost 5 bases, and 7 bases stayed unmatched. In nucleotides, the CDR3 is TGTGCCAGCAAGGAGCGGGGGACGCAAAACATTCAGTACTTC. Its translation is CASKERGTQNIQYF.

The sample holds many counts of this clonotype. This chain connects TRBV7-9 to TRBJ1-2; 9 positions agree with TRBD1. V lost 4 bases to trimming and J lost 2 bases; unmatched junction nucleotides: 11. CDR3 length: 17 amino acids. Germline lookup yields CDR1 SEHNR and CDR2 FQNEAQ (reference sequence). CDR3 nucleotide sequence: TGTGCCAGCAGCTCCGAGACAGGGGGGATCGAGAACTATGGCTACACCTTC. Translated, it gives CASSSETGGIENYGYTF.

This clonotype has a handful of counts. The CDR3 spells CASSLIPAGGSTGELFF. In DNA form, the CDR3 reads TGTGCCAGCAGCTTAATCCCTGCGGGGGGGTCCACCGGGGAGCTGTTTTTT. V is TRBV11-2 and J is TRBJ2-2; 9 bases line up with TRBD2. V shed 2 bases and J 4 bases; nucleotides not matched to a gene: 8. The CDR3 extends over 17 amino acids. Germline lookup yields CDR1 SGHAT and CDR2 FQNNGV.

This clonotype was detected a few times. The chain joins TRBV6-1 to TRBJ2-1; 10 nucleotides match TRBD2. The CDR3 has 15 amino acids. Germline CDR1 is MNHNS and CDR2 is SASEGT. V was clipped by 2 bases and J by 4 bases; unmatched bases: 2. The CDR3 DNA reads as TGTGCCAGCAGTGAACTAGCGGGAGAGTACAATGAGCAGTTCTTC. Protein product: CASSELAGEYNEQFF.

This clonotype came up many times. The chain combines TRBV12-3 or TRBV12-4 with TRBJ2-5; D is unresolved. This CDR3 region has 12 residues. V was clipped by 3 bases and J by 4 bases, with 6 bases between them. CDR3 amino acids: CASSFPSETQYF. The CDR3 DNA is TGTGCCAGCAGTTTCCCCTCAGAGACCCAGTACTTC.